The 21 T cell receptor beta chains below were found in one sample sequenced in a study of Graves' ophthalmopathy and Graves' hyperthyroidism. RNA transcripts provided the template for amplifying TCR beta CDR3 regions. An initial RT-PCR round employing HTBI primers preceded a second-round multiplex PCR. MiXCR was run by TCRdb on the multiplex PCR reads, yielding one entry per CDR3 protein. The table has about 480,000 distinct CDR3 sequences, about an eighth seen once. Sequenced material: blood. The receptor source for this set is a woman aged 25 to 45 with Graves' ophthalmopathy.

This clonotype was observed many times. V usage is TRBV6-2 or TRBV6-3 and J usage is TRBJ1-1; D uncertain. The CDR3 sequence is 12 residues long. Germline V CDR1 and CDR2: MNHEY, SVGEGT. Trimming pared 7 bases from V and 8 bases from J, leaving 14 bases between. The CDR3 reads CASTDPSREAFF. In nucleotides, the CDR3 is TGTGCCAGCACCGATCCTAGTAGGGAAGCTTTCTTT.

At least ten counts were recorded for this clonotype. V and J are TRBV6-1 and TRBJ2-6; D is tentatively TRBD1 or TRBD2 (5 bases each). The CDR3 has 17 residues. Germline V gives CDR1 MNHNS, CDR2 SASEGT. Trimming removed 2 bases at V and 0 bases at J, with 11 bases between. Here the CDR3 reads CASSERGPASGANVLTF. The CDR3 nucleotides read TGTGCCAGCAGTGAACGGGGACCCGCCTCTGGGGCCAACGTCCTGACTTTC.

This clonotype was observed many times. J is TRBJ2-7 and V is TRBV20-1; maybe TRBD2 (7 bases). Germline V gene data show CDR1 as DFQATT and CDR2 as SNEGSKA (reference sequence). The length of the CDR3 is 16 residues. V was cut by 4 bases and J by 2 bases, with 21 bases left in between. CDR3 coding DNA: TGCAGTGCTAAGTTAGGGGGGGTAACGATTACCTACGAGCAGTACTTC. It codes for CSAKLGGVTITYEQYF.

This clonotype was observed once. This may arise from a read error, as a much more abundant clone is one base away. The chain is built from TRBV6-1 and TRBJ1-1; D not certain. Germline V CDR1 and CDR2: MNHNS, SASEGT. The CDR3 has 13 residues. For the CDR3, the DNA is TGTGCCAGCAGTACCGGGTTTAACACTGAATCTTTCTTT. Protein: CASSTGFNTESFF.

In this sample, this clonotype turned up many times. The V gene is TRBV6-1, the J gene TRBJ1-2; a possible D gene is TRBD1 (5 bases). The germline CDR1 and CDR2 sequences are MNHNS and SASEGT. V lost 11 bases and J lost 4, with 26 bases in between. This CDR3 has 16 residues. The CDR3 region has the DNA TGTGCCGCACTGAAGGAGGACACGGCTTCTGGCTATGGCTACACCTTC. Its translation: CAALKEDTASGYGYTF.

This clonotype was observed many times. This sequence joins TRBV29-1 and TRBJ1-2; 7 positions agree with TRBD1. The CDR3 extends over 10 amino acids. Germline V gene lookup returns CDR1 SQVTM and CDR2 ANQGSEA. Unmatched junction bases numbered 4, after V lost 7 bases and J lost 8 bases. CDR3 coding DNA: TGCAGCGCCGGGACAGAGGGCTACACCTTC. It is translated as CSAGTEGYTF.

Concerning this clonotype: One junction end does not reproduce the germline sequence, and a read error may be involved. The chain couples TRBV6-1 to TRBJ2-2; possible D gene TRBD2, 5 bases. Germline CDR1 reads MNHNS; CDR2 reads SASEGT. The CDR3 length is 16 residues. The CDR3 nucleotides read TGTGCCAGCAGTGTAGGTGGGAGAGTTATCACCGGGAAGCTGTTTTTT. Its translation: CASSVGGRVITGKLFF.

This clonotype was counted many times. The genes are TRBV27 and TRBJ2-7; 10 bases fit TRBD2. Germline V CDR1 and CDR2: MNHEY, SMNVEV (reference sequence). This CDR3 has 15 amino acids. V dropped 5 bases and J dropped 3; count of bases not matched to a gene: 7. CDR3 amino acids: CASSPGTSVNYEQYF. The CDR3 DNA follows: TGTGCCAGCAGTCCGGGGACTAGCGTAAACTACGAGCAGTACTTC.

This clonotype showed up many times. The chain has TRBV2 and TRBJ1-3; possible D gene TRBD1, 6 bases. The germline gives CDR1 SNHLY, CDR2 FYNNEI. The CDR3 has 12 amino acids. The ends were cut back, 8 bases at V and 4 bases at J, with 9 bases in the middle. The CDR3: CASATGGNTIYF. In DNA, the CDR3 is TGTGCCAGCGCCACAGGGGGAAACACCATATATTTT.

This clonotype was counted a few times. This sequence joins TRBV30 and TRBJ1-1, with D hard to call. Trimming pared 3 bases from V and 5 bases from J, leaving 7 bases between. Germline values: CDR1 GTSNPN, CDR2 SVGIG (reference sequence). This CDR3 is built from 11 residues. CDR3 loop: CAWRGWTEAFF. CDR3 DNA sequence: TGTGCCTGGAGGGGGTGGACTGAAGCTTTCTTT.

This clonotype was seen ten or more times. V is TRBV15 and J is TRBJ1-2; unclear D gene. The CDR3 loop spans 15 amino acids. CDR1 and CDR2 from the germline V gene are LNHNV and YYDKDF (reference sequence). The germline V and J ends were trimmed by 0 bases and 5 bases, with 13 bases remaining between them. CDR3 DNA sequence: TGTGCCACCAGCAGAGAAGCGGGGAGCGGTTATGGCTACACCTTC. Encoded protein: CATSREAGSGYGYTF. Supplemented by reference TRBV15 and TRBJ1-2, the full variable domain reads DAMVIQNPRYQVTQFGKPVTLSCSQTLNHNVMYWYQQKSSQAPKLLFHYYDKDFNNEADTPDNFQSRRPNTSFCFLDIRSPGLGDTAMYLCATSREAGSGYGYTFGSGTRLTVV.

This clonotype was observed many times. The V call is TRBV12-3 or TRBV12-4, the J call TRBJ2-5; D gene uncertain. Trimming took off 2 bases at V and 4 bases at J, with 14 bases between the two ends. The CDR3 loop spans 15 amino acids. The CDR3 nucleotides are TGTGCCAGCAGTTTATCGACGAGGTGGATAGAGACCCAGTACTTC. It specifies CASSLSTRWIETQYF.

V usage is TRBV19 and J usage is TRBJ1-2, with 7 bases fitting TRBD1. Germline loops: CDR1 LNHDA, CDR2 SQIVND (reference sequence). This CDR3 is 11 amino acids long. The V gene end was trimmed by 6 bases and the J gene end by 9 bases; junction bases not matched to a gene: 4. CDR3 residues: CASRTGMRYTF. DNA for the CDR3: TGTGCCAGTAGGACAGGGATGCGCTACACCTTC.

A few counts support this clonotype. This chain's CDR3 is CASSEVGVATQYF. In DNA form, the CDR3 reads TGTGCCAGCAGTGAAGTCGGTGTTGCTACCCAGTACTTC. This rearrangement joins TRBV6-1 to TRBJ2-5; D gene uncertain. The CDR3 spans 13 residues. The V end was cut by 1 base, the J end by 8 bases, with 11 bases between. In germline, CDR1 is MNHNS, CDR2 SASEGT.

The chain is built from TRBV6-1 and TRBJ2-7; weak D call: TRBD2 (5 bases). The CDR3 is 19 residues long. From germline, CDR1 is MNHNS and CDR2 SASEGT. Trimming stripped 2 bases from V and 0 bases from J, with 23 bases between. The CDR3: CASSEWRPPPRDPSYEQYF. In DNA form, the CDR3 reads TGTGCCAGCAGTGAATGGAGACCCCCCCCGAGGGATCCCTCCTACGAGCAGTACTTC.

This clonotype was seen repeatedly, ten times or more. V is TRBV6-1 and J is TRBJ1-2, with TRBD1 matching over 10 bases. Germline V CDR1 and CDR2: MNHNS, SASEGT. This CDR3 has 13 amino acids. V dropped 6 bases and J dropped 3; count of bases not matched to a gene: 1. The CDR3 spells CASRGQGYYGYTF. The CDR3 DNA sequence: TGTGCCAGCAGGGGACAGGGGTACTATGGCTACACCTTC.

This clonotype has at least ten counts. The J gene is TRBJ2-7, the V gene TRBV20-1; 7 bases agree with TRBD1. CDR1 and CDR2 from the germline V gene are DFQATT and SNEGSKA (reference sequence). The CDR3 extends over 15 amino acids. V shed 4 bases and J 4 bases; nucleotides not matched to a gene: 13. The CDR3 spells CSAIKGTAGSYEQYF. The CDR3 nucleotides read TGCAGTGCTATCAAAGGGACAGCCGGAAGTTACGAGCAGTACTTC.

This clonotype was recorded at least ten times. The junction departs from the called germline gene at one end, perhaps through a read error. The chain recombines TRBV6-1 with TRBJ2-3, with 9 positions matching TRBD1. The CDR3 spans 14 residues. Germline CDR1 and CDR2: MNHNS and SASEGT. The CDR3 spells CANSIDRGTDTQYF. The CDR3, as DNA: TGTGCCAACAGTATAGACAGGGGGACAGATACGCAGTATTTT.

This clonotype was observed many times. The rearrangement uses TRBV3-1 and TRBJ1-2; D call uncertain. V lost 0 bases to trimming and J lost 5 bases, with 19 bases between them. CDR3 length: 17 amino acids. CDR1 LGHDT and CDR2 YNNKEL come from the germline V gene (reference sequence). CDR3: CASSQDPSRLNPYGYTF. The DNA for the CDR3 is TGTGCCAGCAGCCAAGATCCTTCAAGGCTAAATCCTTATGGCTACACCTTC. Combining the CDR3 with reference TRBV3-1 and TRBJ1-2 gives the whole variable domain DTAVSQTPKYLVTQMGNDKSIKCEQNLGHDTMYWYKQDSKKFLKIMFSYNNKELIINETVPNRFSPKSPDKAHLNLHINSLELGDSAVYFCASSQDPSRLNPYGYTFGSGTRLTVV.

The sample holds many counts of this clonotype. The chain carries TRBV6-1 and TRBJ1-5, with D uncertain. The V end lost 9 bases, the J end lost 0 bases, and 18 bases lay between the germline ends. The CDR3 extends over 16 amino acids. Germline lookup yields CDR1 MNHNS and CDR2 SASEGT. DNA of the CDR3: TGTGCCAGTGATTTTGGGGTTCAAGCTAGCAATCAGCCCCAGCATTTT. Protein sequence: CASDFGVQASNQPQHF.

The chain is built from TRBV20-1 and TRBJ2-7, with D perhaps TRBD1 (5 bases). Deletions cut 0 bases from V and 2 bases from J, with 11 bases between. This CDR3 region has 14 residues. Germline V gene lookup returns CDR1 DFQATT and CDR2 SNEGSKA (reference sequence). The CDR3: CSAREQEGTYEQYF. Here the CDR3 DNA reads TGCAGTGCTAGAGAACAGGAAGGGACCTACGAGCAGTACTTC.